A selection of T cell receptor beta chains follows, all from one sample in a study of preoperative IRX-2 immunotherapy in early breast cancer. Here immunoSEQ multiplex PCR was the method, and the copy in TCRdb shows in-frame clones only, minus some. The sample consists of 30,000 or so clones, around 89% of them appearing once. Sampling was done from a patient treated with IRX-2 immunotherapy. Every receptor here comes from a human donor with breast cancer. Each CDR3 is given with its conserved first and last residue. The D gene is left open where the match is weak. Clone size is not always given. Where it is, it says once, few, many or a class for expanded clones.

d_call: .
v_call: TRBV25-1
j_call: TRBJ1-2
clone_size: .
cdr3_nt: TGTGCCAGCAGTGAATCTTGGGGCAGCTATGGCTACACCTTC
cdr3_aa: CASSESWGSYGYTF

d_call: .
v_call: TRBV5-6
j_call: TRBJ2-3
clone_size: .
cdr3_nt: TGTGCCAGCAGTTTTGGCGGGGCGGCAGATACGCAGTATTTT
cdr3_aa: CASSFGGAADTQYF

d_call: TRBD2
v_call: TRBV7-9
j_call: TRBJ2-5
clone_size: .
cdr3_nt: TGTGCCAGCAGCAGGGGACTAGCGTACCAAGAGACCCAGTACTTC
cdr3_aa: CASSRGLAYQETQYF

d_call: .
v_call: TRBV19
j_call: TRBJ2-6
clone_size: .
cdr3_nt: TGTGCCAGTAGTATAAGACGGATCTCTGGGGCCAACGTCCTGACTTTC
cdr3_aa: CASSIRRISGANVLTF

d_call: TRBD1
v_call: TRBV18
j_call: TRBJ2-1
clone_size: .
cdr3_nt: TGTGCCAGCTCACCAACCGGGACAGGGAACGTTCATGAGCAGTTCTTC
cdr3_aa: CASSPTGTGNVHEQFF

d_call: .
v_call: TRBV7-2
j_call: TRBJ1-2
clone_size: .
cdr3_nt: TGTGCCACCGCACAGGGAGGCTATGGCTACACCTTC
cdr3_aa: CATAQGGYGYTF

d_call: TRBD2
v_call: TRBV19
j_call: TRBJ2-7
clone_size: .
cdr3_nt: TGTGCCAGTAGAATTTCTAGCGGGAGTTTCGAGCAGTACTTC
cdr3_aa: CASRISSGSFEQYF

d_call: .
v_call: TRBV18
j_call: TRBJ2-2
clone_size: .
cdr3_nt: TGTGCCAGCTCACGTCGCCAGGGTGGTGCCCTTACCCGGTCGAACACCGGGGAGCTGTTTTTT
cdr3_aa: CASSRRQGGALTRSNTGELFF

d_call: .
v_call: TRBV9
j_call: TRBJ1-2
clone_size: once
cdr3_nt: TGTGCCAGCAGCGTAGCAGGGGAGGAAGGCTACACCTTC
cdr3_aa: CASSVAGEEGYTF

d_call: .
v_call: TRBV27
j_call: TRBJ2-2
clone_size: .
cdr3_nt: TGTGCCAGCAGTTTTATAACAGGGACGAACACCGGGGAGCTGTTTTTT
cdr3_aa: CASSFITGTNTGELFF

d_call: .
v_call: TRBV5-5
j_call: TRBJ1-4
clone_size: .
cdr3_nt: TGTGCCAGCAGCTTATTGACTAATGAAAAACTGTTTTTT
cdr3_aa: CASSLLTNEKLFF

d_call: .
v_call: TRBV10-2
j_call: TRBJ2-7
clone_size: .
cdr3_nt: TGCGCCAGCGGGGTTTGGATCCGCTACGAGCAGTACTTC
cdr3_aa: CASGVWIRYEQYF

d_call: .
v_call: TRBV28
j_call: TRBJ1-2
clone_size: once
cdr3_nt: TGTGCCACAGGGAAGGGGAGGAACTATGGCTACACCTTC
cdr3_aa: CATGKGRNYGYTF

d_call: TRBD1
v_call: TRBV6-5
j_call: TRBJ2-5
clone_size: .
cdr3_nt: TGTGCCAGCAGTTTGACACGGGGACAGAAGACCCAGTACTTC
cdr3_aa: CASSLTRGQKTQYF

d_call: TRBD1
v_call: TRBV11-2
j_call: TRBJ2-7
clone_size: .
cdr3_nt: TGTGCCAGTGACAGGGACGCCGAGCAGTACTTC
cdr3_aa: CASDRDAEQYF

d_call: TRBD2
v_call: TRBV5-1
j_call: TRBJ2-5
clone_size: .
cdr3_nt: TGCGCCAGCAGTTCACCAGCGGGGAGACAAGAGACCCAGTACTTC
cdr3_aa: CASSSPAGRQETQYF

d_call: .
v_call: TRBV7-9
j_call: TRBJ1-1
clone_size: .
cdr3_nt: TGTGCCAGCAGCTTAGTGTTGGGGGGGGCCGTATCGGCTTTCTTT
cdr3_aa: CASSLVLGGAVSAFF

d_call: TRBD2
v_call: TRBV19
j_call: TRBJ2-6
clone_size: .
cdr3_nt: TGTGCCAGTAGTATAGATCACGGGGGGACCTCTGGGGCCAACGTCCTGACTTTC
cdr3_aa: CASSIDHGGTSGANVLTF

d_call: .
v_call: TRBV4-1
j_call: TRBJ2-3
clone_size: .
cdr3_nt: TGCGCCAGCAGCCAAGCCCTAGCCATAGATACGCAGTATTTT
cdr3_aa: CASSQALAIDTQYF

d_call: TRBD1
v_call: TRBV7-2
j_call: TRBJ1-6
clone_size: .
cdr3_nt: TGTGCCAGCAGCCCAGGACAGGGCTATAATTCACCCCTCCACTTT
cdr3_aa: CASSPGQGYNSPLHF

d_call: .
v_call: TRBV18
j_call: TRBJ2-3
clone_size: .
cdr3_nt: TGTGCCAGCTCACCACCTGGCGGGGAAGAGTATTTT
cdr3_aa: CASSPPGGEEYF

d_call: .
v_call: TRBV6-5
j_call: TRBJ1-6
clone_size: few
cdr3_nt: TGTGCCAGCAGCTCTGATTATAATTCACCCCTCCACTTT
cdr3_aa: CASSSDYNSPLHF

d_call: TRBD1
v_call: TRBV19
j_call: TRBJ1-1
clone_size: .
cdr3_nt: TGTGCCAGTAGTATAGTAGGAGGACAGGGATTGAACACTGAAGCTTTCTTT
cdr3_aa: CASSIVGGQGLNTEAFF

d_call: .
v_call: TRBV6-6
j_call: TRBJ1-1
clone_size: .
cdr3_nt: TGTGCCAGCAGTCCGGGACAGAACACTGAAGCTTTCTTT
cdr3_aa: CASSPGQNTEAFF

d_call: .
v_call: TRBV19
j_call: TRBJ2-7
clone_size: .
cdr3_nt: TGTGCCAGTAGTATAGTTCGGCAGGGGAGGAACGAGCAGTACTTC
cdr3_aa: CASSIVRQGRNEQYF

d_call: TRBD1
v_call: TRBV5-6
j_call: TRBJ1-2
clone_size: .
cdr3_nt: TGTGCCAGCAGCGCCGGACAGGGAACCTATGGCTACACCTTC
cdr3_aa: CASSAGQGTYGYTF

d_call: TRBD2
v_call: TRBV12-5
j_call: TRBJ2-3
clone_size: .
cdr3_nt: TGTGCTAGTGGTTTAGGACTAGCGGGAGAATCTGATACGCAGTATTTT
cdr3_aa: CASGLGLAGESDTQYF

d_call: .
v_call: TRBV5-4
j_call: TRBJ2-1
clone_size: .
cdr3_nt: TGTGCCAGCAGCCGACTAGTCGTAGCCTCCTACAATGAGCAGTTCTTC
cdr3_aa: CASSRLVVASYNEQFF

d_call: .
v_call: TRBV9
j_call: TRBJ2-2
clone_size: .
cdr3_nt: TGTGCCAGCAGCGTAGTCTTAGCGAAGGACGGGGAGCTGTTTTTT
cdr3_aa: CASSVVLAKDGELFF

d_call: TRBD1
v_call: TRBV28
j_call: TRBJ2-5
clone_size: .
cdr3_nt: TGTGCCAGCAGTCTACGGGACAGGGGGCCGGAGGAGACCCAGTACTTC
cdr3_aa: CASSLRDRGPEETQYF

d_call: TRBD1
v_call: TRBV5-1
j_call: TRBJ1-1
clone_size: .
cdr3_nt: TGCGCCAGCAGCGCGGACAGGCCTGGGGGATTCTTT
cdr3_aa: CASSADRPGGFF

d_call: .
v_call: TRBV15
j_call: TRBJ2-5
clone_size: .
cdr3_nt: TGTGCCACCAGCAGAGAAGACAGAAAAGAGACCCAGTACTTC
cdr3_aa: CATSREDRKETQYF

d_call: .
v_call: TRBV7-2
j_call: TRBJ2-1
clone_size: .
cdr3_nt: TGTGCCAGCAGCTTAGCGCAGGTCCATGAGCAGTTCTTC
cdr3_aa: CASSLAQVHEQFF

d_call: .
v_call: TRBV19
j_call: TRBJ2-7
clone_size: .
cdr3_nt: TGTGCCAGTAGTATAGCAGGTGGTGACCCCTACGAGCAGTACTTC
cdr3_aa: CASSIAGGDPYEQYF

d_call: .
v_call: TRBV7-2
j_call: TRBJ1-6
clone_size: .
cdr3_nt: TGTGCCAGCAGCTTAGGGACGGGTTATAATTCACCCCTCCACTTT
cdr3_aa: CASSLGTGYNSPLHF

d_call: TRBD2
v_call: TRBV19
j_call: TRBJ2-3
clone_size: few
cdr3_nt: TGTGCCAGTAGTATAGATCTGGAAATAGCGGGATTAGGAGATACGCAGTATTTT
cdr3_aa: CASSIDLEIAGLGDTQYF

d_call: .
v_call: TRBV10-2
j_call: TRBJ1-1
clone_size: .
cdr3_nt: TGCGCCAGCGGGGACAATGAAGCTTTCTTT
cdr3_aa: CASGDNEAFF

d_call: TRBD1
v_call: TRBV28
j_call: TRBJ2-7
clone_size: .
cdr3_nt: TGTGCCAGCAGTCCGGGACAGGGACCCTACGAGCAGTACTTC
cdr3_aa: CASSPGQGPYEQYF

d_call: .
v_call: TRBV6-1
j_call: TRBJ2-3
clone_size: .
cdr3_nt: TGTGCCAGCAGACCCATGACAAGCACAGATACGCAGTATTTT
cdr3_aa: CASRPMTSTDTQYF

d_call: .
v_call: TRBV18
j_call: TRBJ2-3
clone_size: .
cdr3_nt: TGTGCCAGCTCAATTAGCAGGGGCACAGATACGCAGTATTTT
cdr3_aa: CASSISRGTDTQYF

d_call: TRBD1
v_call: TRBV15
j_call: TRBJ1-5
clone_size: .
cdr3_nt: TGTGCCACCAGCAGGGGTCGGGACAGGGGGGAGGCTGATCAGCCCCAGCATTTT
cdr3_aa: CATSRGRDRGEADQPQHF

d_call: .
v_call: TRBV30
j_call: TRBJ1-6
clone_size: few
cdr3_nt: TGTGCCTGGACCCCCAGGGTAAATTCACCCCTCCACTTT
cdr3_aa: CAWTPRVNSPLHF

d_call: TRBD1
v_call: TRBV7-9
j_call: TRBJ2-1
clone_size: .
cdr3_nt: TGTGCCAGCAGCTCAGCCCGGACAGGGGGCCTCCTCTCCAGCAATGAGCAGTTCTTC
cdr3_aa: CASSSARTGGLLSSNEQFF

d_call: .
v_call: TRBV19
j_call: TRBJ1-4
clone_size: .
cdr3_nt: TGTGCCAGTAGCGAGATTAATGAAAAACTGTTTTTT
cdr3_aa: CASSEINEKLFF

d_call: .
v_call: TRBV4-1
j_call: TRBJ1-4
clone_size: .
cdr3_nt: TGCGCCAGCAGCCAGGCCAGGAATGAAAAACTGTTTTTT
cdr3_aa: CASSQARNEKLFF

d_call: .
v_call: TRBV18
j_call: TRBJ2-3
clone_size: .
cdr3_nt: TGTGCCAGCTCACCCCTCTCTGGCAGGGGCGGTGATACGCAGTATTTT
cdr3_aa: CASSPLSGRGGDTQYF

d_call: TRBD2
v_call: TRBV10-3
j_call: TRBJ2-1
clone_size: .
cdr3_nt: TGTGCCATCAGTGAGTCCGGTAGCGGGAGGGGCTTTGAGCAGTTCTTC
cdr3_aa: CAISESGSGRGFEQFF

d_call: .
v_call: TRBV6-5
j_call: TRBJ1-1
clone_size: .
cdr3_nt: TGTGCCGTCCTGGACACCAACACTGAAGCTTTCTTT
cdr3_aa: CAVLDTNTEAFF

d_call: .
v_call: TRBV5-8
j_call: TRBJ2-3
clone_size: once
cdr3_nt: TGTGCCAGCAGCTTGGGGCAGGGGCACACAGATACGCAGTATTTT
cdr3_aa: CASSLGQGHTDTQYF

d_call: .
v_call: TRBV28
j_call: TRBJ1-4
clone_size: few
cdr3_nt: TGTGCCAGCAGGAGGCAGGGAATTACAACTAATGAAAAACTGTTTTTT
cdr3_aa: CASRRQGITTNEKLFF

d_call: TRBD2
v_call: TRBV18
j_call: TRBJ2-3
clone_size: once
cdr3_nt: TGTGCCAGCTCACCACAGCCTAGCGGGAGCCAAGCTACGCAGTATTTT
cdr3_aa: CASSPQPSGSQATQYF

d_call: .
v_call: TRBV10-3
j_call: TRBJ1-2
clone_size: .
cdr3_nt: TGTGCCATCAGTGGCGATGGGTTCTATGGCTACACCTTC
cdr3_aa: CAISGDGFYGYTF